These 23 T cell receptor beta chains were sequenced from one sample in a study of T cell responses to AZD1222 COVID-19 vaccine. The protocol was immunoSEQ multiplex PCR, while the TCRdb copy is restricted to in-frame clones and leaves out a portion. The sample comprises 100,000 to 150,000 clones, 80% to 90% of which are singletons, and about a quarter rests with the top ten. Sequencing was performed on peripheral blood, taken 28 days after the second AZD1222 dose. The receptors were sampled from an adult who received the AZD1222 COVID-19 vaccine.

This clone was seen only a few times. The V gene is TRBV18, the J gene TRBJ2-2; D is unresolved. Trimming cost V 0 bases and J 6 bases, with 5 bases left between them. The V gene's germline CDR1 is KGHSH and CDR2 LQKENI. This CDR3 region has 13 residues. CDR3 bases: TGTGCCAGCTCACCACCGAGTTCCGGGGAGCTGTTTTTT. Its protein is CASSPPSSGELFF. Looking up the rest from reference TRBV18 and TRBJ2-2 gives the full variable domain: NAGVMQNPRHLVRRRGQEARLRCSPMKGHSHVYWYRQLPEEGLKFMVYLQKENIIDESGMPKERFSAEFPKEGPSILRIQQVVRGDSAAYFCASSPPSSGELFFGEGSRLTVL.

The chain has TRBV7-9 and TRBJ2-3; 8 bases fit TRBD2. Trimming took 3 bases from V and 3 from J; bases not matched to a gene: 11. Germline loops: CDR1 SEHNR, CDR2 FQNEAQ (reference sequence). CDR3 size: 17 residues. The CDR3 loop reads CASSFNLAGGYTDTQYF. CDR3 nucleotide sequence: TGTGCCAGCAGCTTTAACCTTGCGGGGGGCTATACAGATACGCAGTATTTT.

This clone was counted only a few times. The chain couples TRBV11-2 to TRBJ1-3; D is unresolved. In germline, CDR1 is SGHAT, CDR2 FQNNGV. Trimming took off 5 bases at V and 3 bases at J, with 14 bases between the two ends. The CDR3 is made up of 15 amino acids. CDR3 region: CASSRGALDGNTIYF. CDR3 DNA sequence: TGTGCCAGCAGCAGAGGCGCACTGGATGGAAACACCATATATTTT. Full variable domain (remainder filled in from reference TRBV11-2 and TRBJ1-3): EAGVAQSPRYKIIEKRQSVAFWCNPISGHATLYWYQQILGQGPKLLIQFQNNGVVDDSQLPKDRFSAERLKGVDSTLKIQPAKLEDSAVYLCASSRGALDGNTIYFGEGSWLTVV.

The CDR3 region is CASSFPSGNTIYF. The CDR3 DNA sequence: TGTGCCAGCAGTTTCCCCTCTGGAAACACCATATATTTT. The chain is built from TRBV12-3 or TRBV12-4 and TRBJ1-3; D gene unclear. CDR3 length: 13 residues. V was clipped by 3 bases and J by 0 bases, with 3 bases between them.

Points on this clone: The sample contains more than one DNA sequence encoding this CDR3. The chain employs TRBV5-1 and TRBJ2-3, with D possibly matching TRBD2 (7 bases). CDR3 length: 15 residues. Between the trimmed V and J ends, which lost 4 bases and 0 bases, there was a span of 12 bases. The V gene's germline CDR1 is SGHRS and CDR2 YFSETQ. Written as DNA, the CDR3 is TGCGCCAGCAGCCTCGGGGGGCTTAGCACAGATACGCAGTATTTT. Translated: CASSLGGLSTDTQYF.

This clone showed up just a few times. J is TRBJ2-5 and V is TRBV9, with 7 positions matching TRBD2. Per germline, CDR1 SGDLS and CDR2 YYNGEE. CDR3 length: 16 residues. After removal of 0 bases from V and 3 bases from J, the junction contained 8 bases not matched to a gene. The CDR3 DNA reads TGTGCCAGCAGCGTAGGTGTCGGGAGGTACAAAGAGACCCAGTACTTC. It translates to CASSVGVGRYKETQYF. The full variable domain, its missing parts supplied by reference TRBV9 and TRBJ2-5, is DSGVTQTPKHLITATGQRVTLRCSPRSGDLSVYWYQQSLDQGLQFLIQYYNGEERAKGNILERFSAQQFPDLHSELNLSSLELGDSALYFCASSVGVGRYKETQYFGPGTRLLVL.

This sequence joins TRBV5-1 and TRBJ1-4; no clear D. Germline CDR1 SGHRS, CDR2 YFSETQ. This CDR3 spans 15 amino acids. The V end was cut by 1 base, the J end by 8 bases, with 15 bases between. CDR3 region: CASSLMAVGEEKLFF. Here the CDR3 DNA reads TGCGCCAGCAGCTTGATGGCGGTCGGGGAAGAAAAACTGTTTTTT. Looking up the rest from reference TRBV5-1 and TRBJ1-4 gives the full variable domain: KAGVTQTPRYLIKTRGQQVTLSCSPISGHRSVSWYQQTPGQGLQFLFEYFSETQRNKGNFPGRFSGRQFSNSRSEMNVSTLELGDSALYLCASSLMAVGEEKLFFGSGTQLSVL.

The rearrangement joins TRBV5-6 to TRBJ1-3; perhaps TRBD1 as D (5 bases). The germline V and J ends were trimmed by 0 bases and 0 bases, with 13 bases remaining between them. This CDR3 is built from 17 residues. Germline V gives CDR1 SGHDT, CDR2 YYEEEE. CDR3 sequence: CASSLARATGSGNTIYF. The DNA of the CDR3 is TGTGCCAGCAGCTTGGCTAGGGCTACAGGCTCTGGAAACACCATATATTTT.

The chain carries TRBV28 and TRBJ1-4, with TRBD1 matching 7 bases. The CDR3 loop spans 14 amino acids. Trimming at V came to 4 bases and at J to 8 bases, leaving 7 bases not matched to a gene. CDR1 and CDR2 (germline): MDHEN, SYDVKM. In DNA form, the CDR3 reads TGTGCCAGCAGTTCCGGACAGGACCGCGAAAAACTGTTTTTT. Translation: CASSSGQDREKLFF.

CDR3 loop: CATSASTAAHGNTIYF. CDR3 DNA sequence: TGTGCCACCAGTGCCTCGACAGCGGCCCATGGAAACACCATATATTTT. This chain connects TRBV24-1 to TRBJ1-3; TRBD1 is a possible D gene (5 bases). V shed 5 bases and J shed 3 bases, with 16 bases lying between them. This CDR3 is 16 amino acids long. CDR1 and CDR2 (germline): KGHDR, SFDVKD.

The V and J genes are TRBV18 and TRBJ1-1; D is uncertain. Germline CDR1 KGHSH, CDR2 LQKENI. Trimming took off 2 bases at V and 7 bases at J, with 8 bases between the two ends. This CDR3 spans 12 amino acids. CDR3 sequence reads: CASSPRMSEAFF. As DNA, the CDR3 is TGTGCCAGCTCACCAAGGATGAGTGAAGCTTTCTTT.

This rearrangement joins TRBV7-8 to TRBJ1-2, with 8 nucleotides matching TRBD1. There are 17 residues in the CDR3. V lost 4 bases to trimming and J lost 5 bases; unmatched junction nucleotides: 15. The V gene's germline CDR1 is SGHVS and CDR2 FQNEAQ. CDR3 nucleotides: TGTGCCAGCAGCTCTAGGGGGCAGGGGGCCTCACCTTATGGCTACACCTTC. It codes for CASSSRGQGASPYGYTF.

V is TRBV28 and J is TRBJ1-5, with D perhaps matching TRBD1 (6 bases). Germline V gives CDR1 MDHEN, CDR2 SYDVKM. The CDR3 length is 15 residues. V gave up 7 bases and J gave up 3 bases, with 16 bases separating them. The CDR3, as DNA: TGTGCCAGCATCCAAACAGGGAGATACAATCAGCCCCAGCATTTT. Its protein product is CASIQTGRYNQPQHF.

The V and J genes are TRBV11-2 and TRBJ2-2; 9 bases are a match to TRBD1. The trim removed 3 bases at V and 6 bases at J, leaving 5 bases unmatched. The CDR3 has 15 amino acids. Germline CDR1 is SGHAT and CDR2 is FQNNGV. Here the CDR3 reads CASSLGTGWSGELFF. CDR3 in DNA: TGTGCCAGCAGCTTGGGGACAGGGTGGTCCGGGGAGCTGTTTTTT.

This clone came up once. This CDR3 reads CASSRWAEQYF. CDR3 bases: TGTGCCAGCAGCCGCTGGGCCGAGCAGTACTTC. V is TRBV7-8 and J is TRBJ2-7, with no clear D. The CDR3 extends over 11 amino acids. V was trimmed by 5 bases and J by 6 bases, leaving 8 bases between them. Germline values: CDR1 SGHVS, CDR2 FQNEAQ.

The rearrangement links TRBV11-3 to TRBJ1-1, with TRBD1 identical over 7 bases. Germline CDR1 is SGHNT and CDR2 is YENEEA. The CDR3 covers 13 residues. J was trimmed by 4 bases and V by 8 bases; bases with no gene match: 7. The CDR3 protein is CASGITGVTEAFF. The CDR3, as DNA: TGTGCCAGCGGGATCACAGGGGTCACTGAAGCTTTCTTT. Full variable domain (missing parts from reference TRBV11-3 and TRBJ1-1): EAGVVQSPRYKIIEKKQPVAFWCNPISGHNTLYWYLQNLGQGPELLIRYENEEAVDDSQLPKDRFSAERLKGVDSTLKIQPAELGDSAVYLCASGITGVTEAFFGQGTRLTVV.

The chain has TRBV11-3 and TRBJ1-1; tentatively, D is TRBD1 (5 bases). The CDR3 has 13 residues. Per germline, CDR1 SGHNT and CDR2 YENEEA. V was clipped by 3 bases and J by 3 bases, with 8 bases between them. Here the CDR3 reads CASSLGGDTEAFF. DNA of the CDR3: TGTGCCAGCAGCTTGGGGGGGGACACTGAAGCTTTCTTT.

The CDR3 here is CATSEPGTSGGYTQYF. The DNA for the CDR3 is TGTGCCACCAGTGAGCCCGGGACTAGCGGGGGGTATACGCAGTATTTT. The gene calls are TRBV24-1 and TRBJ2-3; TRBD2 matches at 15 bases. The V gene's germline CDR1 is KGHDR and CDR2 SFDVKD. The CDR3 is made up of 16 amino acids. V lost 4 bases to trimming and J lost 7 bases; unmatched junction nucleotides: 5.

Regarding this clone: The junction and the germline gene differ at one end; a read error may be behind it. This chain uses TRBV28 with TRBJ2-7; D is perhaps TRBD1 or TRBD2 (6 bases each). Germline assignment: CDR1 MDHEN and CDR2 SYDVKM. This CDR3 comprises 15 residues. CDR3 sequence (DNA): TGTGCCAGCAGTTTGCCTACTTCTCGGGGGACACCTCCGCTCTTC. This codes for CASSLPTSRGTPPLF. The whole variable domain, remainder taken from reference TRBV28 and TRBJ2-7, is DVKVTQSSRYLVKRTGEKVFLECVQDMDHENMFWYRQDPGLGLRLIYFSYDVKMKEKGDIPEGYSVSREKKERFSLILESASTNQTSMYLCASSLPTSRGTPPLFGPGTRLTVT.

The chain is built from TRBV10-3 and TRBJ1-5; D ambiguous. Germline CDR1 and CDR2: ENHRY and SYGVKD. The CDR3 runs to 15 residues. The V end lost 7 bases, the J end lost 0 bases, and 13 bases lay between the germline ends. The CDR3 nucleotides read TGTGCCATCAACGCAGGCCCGATTAGCAATCAGCCCCAGCATTTT. Translation gives CAINAGPISNQPQHF.

V is TRBV2 and J is TRBJ2-1, with D possibly being TRBD1 (6 bases). V was shortened by 3 bases and J by 8 bases, with 11 bases between the two germline ends. CDR3 size: 13 residues. The germline gives CDR1 SNHLY, CDR2 FYNNEI. As DNA, the CDR3 is TGTGCCAGCAGTGATCCAGGGGCGGATGAGCAGTTCTTC. Its protein product is CASSDPGADEQFF.

The rearrangement links TRBV18 to TRBJ1-1; maybe TRBD1 (6 bases). The V gene lost 4 bases and the J gene lost 7 bases, with 13 bases spanning the gap. Germline V gives CDR1 KGHSH, CDR2 LQKENI. This CDR3 has 13 amino acids. Written as DNA, the CDR3 is TGTGCCAGCTCACTCTTTTCGGACAGTGAAGCTTTCTTT. This encodes CASSLFSDSEAFF.

The chain uses TRBV28 and TRBJ2-7, with a possible D match to TRBD2 (6 bases). Per the germline V gene, CDR1 is MDHEN and CDR2 is SYDVKM. This CDR3 is built from 16 residues. Between the trimmed V and J ends, which lost 5 bases and 0 bases, there was a span of 17 bases. In DNA, the CDR3 is TGTGCCAGCAGTCCCGGGACCCTCGGGAGCTCCTACGAGCAGTACTTC. Translating it yields CASSPGTLGSSYEQYF.